Listed here are 11 T cell receptor beta chains from one sample, sequenced in a study of CD8+CD57+ T cells in acquired aplastic anemia. Patients included in sequencing had previously demonstrated CD8+CD57+ cell expansion by flow cytometry. TCR beta VDJ combinations and CDR3 sequences were profiled from genomic DNA. TCRdb itself ran the reads through MiXCR, one entry per CDR3 protein. The data contain around 430,000 distinct CDR3 sequences, 25% to 40% of them seen just once; the ten biggest clones take up less than 0.85%. The sample consisted of sorted CD4+, CD8+, or CD8+CD57+ T cells (not recorded which) from PBMCs. The receptor set was obtained from a human donor with aplastic anemia.

This clonotype was counted ten times or more. The V gene is TRBV20-1, the J gene TRBJ2-7; D not resolved. In germline, CDR1 is DFQATT, CDR2 SNEGSKA (reference sequence). The CDR3 sequence is 12 residues long. Trimming took 3 bases from V and 0 from J, leaving 6 bases between them. In DNA form, the CDR3 reads TGCAGTGCTAGCGGAGACTCCTACGAGCAGTACTTC. It specifies CSASGDSYEQYF.

J is TRBJ2-4 and V is TRBV4-1; 10 bases map to TRBD2. Per the germline V gene, CDR1 is MGHRA and CDR2 is YSYEKL. J was trimmed by 0 bases and V by 0 bases; bases with no gene match: 5. This CDR3 has 18 amino acids. CDR3 sequence reads: CASSQDLRTSGAKNIQYF. The CDR3, as DNA: TGCGCCAGCAGCCAAGATCTTCGGACTAGCGGAGCCAAAAACATTCAGTACTTC.

This clonotype was seen many times. This rearrangement joins TRBV19 to TRBJ2-7, with TRBD2 matching 7 bases. The trim removed 5 bases at V and 1 base at J, leaving 5 bases unmatched. The germline V gene has CDR1 LNHDA and CDR2 SQIVND (reference sequence). The CDR3 extends over 14 amino acids. CDR3 protein: CASSYAGASYEQYF. DNA of the CDR3: TGTGCCAGTAGTTATGCGGGAGCTTCCTACGAGCAGTACTTC.

Only one count was recorded for this clonotype. The CDR3 nucleotides read TGTGCCATCAGTGAGTCGACTCGGCTAGCGGTAACGGGTAATGAGCAGTTCTTC. Protein product: CAISESTRLAVTGNEQFF. The chain uses TRBV10-3 and TRBJ2-1; 7 bases map to TRBD2. CDR3 length: 18 amino acids. Germline CDR1 ENHRY, CDR2 SYGVKD. V lost 0 bases and J lost 7; bases outside the gene matches: 15.

The V gene is TRBV10-2, the J gene TRBJ1-5; unclear D gene. V lost 10 bases and J 5 bases, leaving 12 bases between the germline ends. This CDR3 spans 12 amino acids. Looked up from germline, CDR1 is WSHSY and CDR2 is SAAADI. The CDR3 nucleotides are TGCGCCACTCGGGAGGGAGATCAGCCCCAGCATTTT. Translation gives CATREGDQPQHF.

There are a few counts of this clonotype. The V gene is TRBV6-5, the J gene TRBJ2-7; 12 nucleotides match TRBD1. CDR1 and CDR2 (germline): MNHEY, SVGAGI. This CDR3 is built from 15 residues. Losses at the gene ends were 2 bases for V and 2 bases for J; bases not matched to a gene: 1. CDR3 residues: CASSYGTGGAYEQYF. The DNA of the CDR3 is TGTGCCAGCAGTTACGGGACAGGGGGCGCCTACGAGCAGTACTTC.

This clonotype was seen more than once but under ten times. The chain uses TRBV5-1 and TRBJ2-7; 9 bases agree with TRBD2. Trimming at V came to 4 bases and at J to 4 bases, leaving 12 bases not matched to a gene. Per the germline V gene, CDR1 is SGHRS and CDR2 is YFSETQ. The CDR3 loop spans 16 amino acids. The CDR3 loop is CASSTSFASGIYEQYF. The CDR3 DNA follows: TGCGCCAGCAGCACCTCTTTTGCTAGCGGGATATACGAGCAGTACTTC.

To note about this clonotype: A junction boundary mismatches the germline segment, possibly from a read error. This chain joins TRBV10-3 and TRBJ2-1, with D possibly being TRBD2 (6 bases). Germline V gives CDR1 ENHRY, CDR2 SYGVKD. This CDR3 contains 14 residues. CDR3 in DNA: TGTGCCAGCAGTTACTCCCTAGCGATCAATGAGCAGTTCTTC. It is translated as CASSYSLAINEQFF.

In its sample, this clonotype was seen a few times. The rearrangement links TRBV20-1 to TRBJ2-5; TRBD2 agrees at 9 bases. The germline V gene has CDR1 DFQATT and CDR2 SNEGSKA (reference sequence). V was pared by 1 base and J by 4 bases, with 10 bases of the junction left unmatched. There are 16 residues in the CDR3. The CDR3 nucleotides read TGCAGTGCTAGAGTCACGGTAGCGGGAGATAGAGAGACCCAGTACTTC. It codes for CSARVTVAGDRETQYF.

This chain links TRBV5-1 with TRBJ2-3; 7 bases agree with TRBD1. The CDR3 contains 16 residues. Per the germline V gene, CDR1 is SGHRS and CDR2 is YFSETQ. The ends lost 4 bases at V and 3 bases at J; junction bases unmatched: 11. The CDR3 loop is CASSGTGTQGTDTQYF. The CDR3 nucleotides read TGCGCCAGCAGCGGGACCGGGACACAGGGGACAGATACGCAGTATTTT. Combining the CDR3 with reference TRBV5-1 and TRBJ2-3 gives the whole variable domain KAGVTQTPRYLIKTRGQQVTLSCSPISGHRSVSWYQQTPGQGLQFLFEYFSETQRNKGNFPGRFSGRQFSNSRSEMNVSTLELGDSALYLCASSGTGTQGTDTQYFGPGTRLTVL.

Concerning this clonotype itself: At one of its ends the junction is not consistent with the germline gene, which may arise from a read error. The genes are TRBV6-5 and TRBJ2-7; D is perhaps TRBD2 (6 bases). The CDR3 is 16 amino acids. Germline CDR1 MNHEY, CDR2 SVGAGI. CDR3 protein: CASSYSRGGASYEQHF. The CDR3 nucleotides are TGTGCCAGCAGTTATTCGCGGGGAGGAGCGTCCTACGAGCAGCACTTC.